This entry is about one T cell receptor beta chain. Its antigen is not known. 300 ng DNA, tens of thousands of T cell genomes, went into unsorted PBMC replicate PCRs. TCRdb's table, derived via immunoSEQ multiplex PCR, lists solely in-frame clones and lacks some. The top ten clones hold 12% of a sample with 450,000 to 500,000 clones, around 79% of them seen once. The data were taken from a study of shared clonotypes between healthy human individuals. Trimming cost V 1 base and J 5 bases, with 9 bases left between them. The germline V gene encodes CDR1 SGHAT and CDR2 FQNNGV. The CDR3 spans 13 residues. The study's findings and limits: The study sampled only blood, and tissue repertoires likely differ.

The chain has TRBV11-2 and TRBJ2-7; D might be TRBD2 (5 bases). Input material: PBMCs. The source of this sequence is a middle-aged woman in good health. Some clones in this sample may be carry-over from other donors' samples. The CDR3 protein is CASSLGQTNEQYF. The CDR3 nucleotides read TGTGCCAGCAGCTTAGGCCAGACTAACGAGCAGTACTTC. The entire variable domain, with the rest obtained from reference TRBV11-2 and TRBJ2-7, is as follows: EAGVAQSPRYKIIEKRQSVAFWCNPISGHATLYWYQQILGQGPKLLIQFQNNGVVDDSQLPKDRFSAERLKGVDSTLKIQPAKLEDSAVYLCASSLGQTNEQYFGPGTRLTVT.